This T cell receptor beta chain was identified during a study of technical replicates of blood from several donors. Sequencing used immunoSEQ multiplex PCR; TCRdb keeps in-frame clones, though not all of them. The top ten clones hold around 0.3% of a sample with tens of thousands of clones, about 97% of them seen once. The CDR3 loop spans 13 amino acids. Germline CDR1 and CDR2: LNHDA and SQIVND (reference sequence). V was shortened by 5 bases and J by 8 bases, with 15 bases between the two germline ends. The genes are TRBV19 and TRBJ1-2; no definite D call. The sequence was obtained from a human donor in good health. The sample comprised T cells isolated from PBMCs. The chain's CDR3 is CASSLNTLRGYTF. In DNA form, the CDR3 reads TGTGCCAGTAGTCTGAATACCCTGCGGGGCTACACCTTC.